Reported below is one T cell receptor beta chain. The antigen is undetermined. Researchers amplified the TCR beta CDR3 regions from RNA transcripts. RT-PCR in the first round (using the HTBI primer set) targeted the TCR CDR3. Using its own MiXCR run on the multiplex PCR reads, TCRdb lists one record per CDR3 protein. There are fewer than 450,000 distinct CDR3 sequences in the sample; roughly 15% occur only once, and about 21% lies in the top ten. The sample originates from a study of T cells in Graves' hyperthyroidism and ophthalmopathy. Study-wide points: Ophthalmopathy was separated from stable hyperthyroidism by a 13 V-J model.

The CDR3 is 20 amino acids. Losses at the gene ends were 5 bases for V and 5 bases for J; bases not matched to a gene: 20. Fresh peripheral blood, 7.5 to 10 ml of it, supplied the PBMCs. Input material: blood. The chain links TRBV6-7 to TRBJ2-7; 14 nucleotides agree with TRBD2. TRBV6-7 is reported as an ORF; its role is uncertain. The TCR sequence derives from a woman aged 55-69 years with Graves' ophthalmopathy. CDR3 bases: TGTGCCAGCAGTACCGGACAGCTCGGGACTAGCGGGAGCCGGGGGGACGAGCAGTACTTC. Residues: CASSTGQLGTSGSRGDEQYF.